This paragraph reports one TCR beta chain. TCRdb's table, derived via immunoSEQ multiplex PCR, lists solely in-frame clones and lacks some. In the table there are about 73,000 clones, 89% of which are singletons. These data come from a study of blood T cell repertoires in COVID-19. The CDR3 extends over 15 amino acids. J lost 8 bases, V lost 2 bases, and 10 bases had no gene match. CDR1 MNHNS and CDR2 SASEGT come from the germline V gene. Sequencing used peripheral blood. V is TRBV6-1 and J is TRBJ2-7; 9 bases map to TRBD1. This receptor was taken from a man at least 80 years old with acute or convalescent COVID-19. This CDR3 is CASSESDRGVNKQYF. The CDR3 coding sequence is TGTGCCAGCAGTGAATCAGACAGGGGGGTAAATAAGCAGTACTTC.